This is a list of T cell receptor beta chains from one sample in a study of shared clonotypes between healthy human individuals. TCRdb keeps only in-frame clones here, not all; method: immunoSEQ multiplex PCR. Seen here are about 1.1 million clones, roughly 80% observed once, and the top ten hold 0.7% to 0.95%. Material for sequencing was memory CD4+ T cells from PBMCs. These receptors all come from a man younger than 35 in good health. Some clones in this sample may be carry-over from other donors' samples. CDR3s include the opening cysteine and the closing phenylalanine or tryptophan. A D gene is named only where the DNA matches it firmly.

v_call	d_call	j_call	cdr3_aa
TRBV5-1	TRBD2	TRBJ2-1	CASSLGREGVNEQFF
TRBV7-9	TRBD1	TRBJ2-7	CASGERGLSYEQYF
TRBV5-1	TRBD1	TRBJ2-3	CASSFGQDTDTQYF
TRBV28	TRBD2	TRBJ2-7	CASSLLTASSGRVPYEQYF
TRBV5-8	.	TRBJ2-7	CASSGGGRSPEQYF
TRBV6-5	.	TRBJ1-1	CASSRGGNTEAFF
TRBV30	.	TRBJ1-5	CASGDSNQPQHF
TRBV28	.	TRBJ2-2	CASSIAGRVTGELFF
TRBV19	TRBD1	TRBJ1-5	CASSIKDRVEQPQHF
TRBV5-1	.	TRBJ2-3	CASSLAGATDTQYF
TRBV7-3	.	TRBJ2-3	CASSHRDSTDTQYF
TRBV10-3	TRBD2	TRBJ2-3	CAISDSREGADTQYF
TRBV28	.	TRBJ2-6	CASSRDTRSGANVLTF
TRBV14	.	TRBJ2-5	CASPHLPLRETQYF
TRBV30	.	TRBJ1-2	CAWSGLGSYTF
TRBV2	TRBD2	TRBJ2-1	CASSAGLAGYNEQFF
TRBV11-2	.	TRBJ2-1	CASSFLGNPSSNEQFF
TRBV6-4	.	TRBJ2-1	CASSEGRGPYNEQFF
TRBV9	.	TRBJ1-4	CASSVDWTSNEKLFF
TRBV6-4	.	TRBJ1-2	CASSDGGPHYGYTF
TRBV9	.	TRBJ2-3	CASSSGLLAFADTQYF
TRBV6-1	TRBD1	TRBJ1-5	CASGDGQGKHQPQHF
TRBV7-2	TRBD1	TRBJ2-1	CASSAYRGPYNEQFF
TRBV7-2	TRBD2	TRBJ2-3	CASSLGPAGSTDTQYF
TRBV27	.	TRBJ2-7	CASRELGLTYEQYF
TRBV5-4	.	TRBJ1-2	CASSLPSGTTGYTF
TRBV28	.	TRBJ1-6	CATGAGWGSPLHF
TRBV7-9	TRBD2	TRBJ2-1	CASSLPFSSGRARNEQFF
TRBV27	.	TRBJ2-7	CASSFLGSSYEQYF
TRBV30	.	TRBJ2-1	CAWNRRRSPLSSYNEQFF
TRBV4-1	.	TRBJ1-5	CASSSQGTASAPQHF
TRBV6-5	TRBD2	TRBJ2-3	CASSSTLAGAGDTQYF
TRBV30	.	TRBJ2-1	CAWSVRLVYEGNEQFF
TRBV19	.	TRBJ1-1	CASTQRTVRTNTEAFF
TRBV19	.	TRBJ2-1	CASSISPGGAKLNEQFF
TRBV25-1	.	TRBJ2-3	CASSVVSGGRDTQYF
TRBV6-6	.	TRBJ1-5	CASSPNLGSNQPQHF
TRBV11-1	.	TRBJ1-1	CASSRMRGGEAFF
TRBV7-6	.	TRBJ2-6	CASSPGTGNSGANVLTF
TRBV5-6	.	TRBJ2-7	CASSAMGRYEQYF
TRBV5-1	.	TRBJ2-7	CASSLLGSSYEQYF
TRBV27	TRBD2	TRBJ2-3	CASSLSTSGARWDRDTQYF
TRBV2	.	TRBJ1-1	CARTVTGFEAFF
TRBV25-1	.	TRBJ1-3	CASSEYYTSSGNTIYF
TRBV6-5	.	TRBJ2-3	CASTEPGGTDTQYF
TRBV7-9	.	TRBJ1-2	CASSLDFYGYTF
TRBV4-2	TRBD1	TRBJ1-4	CASSPLGQGRDEKLFF